Listed below are T cell receptor beta chains from one sample, sequenced in a study of T cells in Graves' hyperthyroidism and ophthalmopathy. TCRdb redid the calling of the multiplex PCR reads with MiXCR, one entry per CDR3 protein. The profile covers about 400,000 distinct CDR3 sequences, with 15% appearing a single time and under 25% taken by the ten largest. What was sequenced was blood. The receptors shown here come from a woman aged 55-70 years with Graves' ophthalmopathy. The CDR3 runs from the conserved cysteine through the conserved F or W. Each record gives: V gene, D gene, J gene, CDR3 length, clone size, CDR3 DNA, CDR3 protein. The D gene is left open where the match is weak. Clone size appears in some rows only: once, few, many, or a class for an expanded clone.

v_gene: TRBV11-2; d_gene: TRBD1; j_gene: TRBJ2-7; len: 15; abundance: many; CDR3nt: TGTGCCAGCAGCTCCTCCGGGACAGGGGGTACCGAGCAGTACTTC; CDR3aa: CASSSSGTGGTEQYF
v_gene: TRBV27; d_gene: -; j_gene: TRBJ2-7; len: 14; abundance: many; CDR3nt: TGTGCCAGCAGTTTAACAAGGGTACCGGGCGAGCAGTACTTC; CDR3aa: CASSLTRVPGEQYF
v_gene: TRBV6-5; d_gene: -; j_gene: TRBJ2-3; len: 13; abundance: few; CDR3nt: TGTGCCAGCAGTTACCCATCGGGACAAGGGCAGTATTTT; CDR3aa: CASSYPSGQGQYF
v_gene: TRBV30; d_gene: -; j_gene: TRBJ2-4; len: 13; abundance: few; CDR3nt: TGTGCCTGGAGTGCCCCAGCAGGGATCATTCAGTACTTC; CDR3aa: CAWSAPAGIIQYF
v_gene: TRBV7-2; d_gene: -; j_gene: TRBJ1-1; len: 13; abundance: few; CDR3nt: TGTGCCAGCAGCTCCGGGCCAACGACTGAAGCTTTCTTT; CDR3aa: CASSSGPTTEAFF
v_gene: TRBV28; d_gene: TRBD2; j_gene: TRBJ2-1; len: 15; abundance: many; CDR3nt: TGTGCCAGCAGTCCCCGGGACTACCACTACAATGAGCAGTTCTTC; CDR3aa: CASSPRDYHYNEQFF
v_gene: TRBV27; d_gene: TRBD1; j_gene: TRBJ1-5; len: 18; abundance: many; CDR3nt: TGTGCCAGCAGTTCAGGGAGGGGACAGGGCCAAGGCAATCAGCCCCAGCATTTT; CDR3aa: CASSSGRGQGQGNQPQHF
v_gene: TRBV30; d_gene: TRBD1; j_gene: TRBJ1-5; len: 16; abundance: many; CDR3nt: TGTGCCTGGAGTGGTTCCTGGACAGGTGGGGGACAGCCCCAGCATTTT; CDR3aa: CAWSGSWTGGGQPQHF
v_gene: TRBV5-1; d_gene: -; j_gene: TRBJ2-1; len: 14; abundance: many; CDR3nt: TGCGCCAGCAGCCGAGGGACTTCGGACAATGAGCAGTTCTTC; CDR3aa: CASSRGTSDNEQFF
v_gene: TRBV12-5; d_gene: -; j_gene: TRBJ1-2; len: 14; abundance: once; CDR3nt: TGTGCTAGTGGTTTGGTAGGCAGGCGGTATGGCTACACCTTC; CDR3aa: CASGLVGRRYGYTF
v_gene: TRBV19; d_gene: -; j_gene: TRBJ1-5; len: 16; abundance: few; CDR3nt: TGTGCCAGTAGTACCGGCGGTGGTCCTGGCAATCAGCCCCAGCATTTT; CDR3aa: CASSTGGGPGNQPQHF
v_gene: TRBV5-1; d_gene: -; j_gene: TRBJ2-2; len: 15; abundance: -; CDR3nt: TGCGCCAGCAGCCCAGGGGGGAGAAACACCGGGGAGCTGTTTTTT; CDR3aa: CASSPGGRNTGELFF
v_gene: TRBV30; d_gene: -; j_gene: TRBJ2-7; len: 12; abundance: -; CDR3nt: TGTGCCTACGCCAGATACTCCTACGAGCAGTACTTC; CDR3aa: CAYARYSYEQYF
v_gene: TRBV4-2; d_gene: TRBD2; j_gene: TRBJ2-3; len: 16; abundance: many; CDR3nt: TGTGCCAGCAGCCAAGAGTGGCTAGCGGCCACAGATACGCAGTATTTT; CDR3aa: CASSQEWLAATDTQYF
v_gene: TRBV5-5; d_gene: TRBD2; j_gene: TRBJ2-5; len: 16; abundance: many; CDR3nt: TGTGCCAGCAGCTTGGCTAGCGGGAGGATCCGTCAGACCCAGTACTTC; CDR3aa: CASSLASGRIRQTQYF
v_gene: TRBV19; d_gene: -; j_gene: TRBJ2-2; len: 14; abundance: many; CDR3nt: TGTGCCAGTAGTATAATCCGGGACACCGGGGAGCTGTTTTTT; CDR3aa: CASSIIRDTGELFF
v_gene: TRBV3-1; d_gene: TRBD1; j_gene: TRBJ2-3; len: 15; abundance: many; CDR3nt: TGTGCCAGCAGCCCGACAGGGGGCTCTACAGATACGCAGTATTTT; CDR3aa: CASSPTGGSTDTQYF
v_gene: TRBV28; d_gene: TRBD2; j_gene: TRBJ2-3; len: 17; abundance: few; CDR3nt: TGTGCCAGCAGTCCGATGCGGACTAGCGGGAGCACAGATACGCAGTATTTT; CDR3aa: CASSPMRTSGSTDTQYF
v_gene: TRBV6-1; d_gene: TRBD2; j_gene: TRBJ2-5; len: 15; abundance: many; CDR3nt: TGTGCCAGCAGTGACGCGGCTAGCGGGAGGGCCACCCAGTACTTC; CDR3aa: CASSDAASGRATQYF
v_gene: TRBV5-1; d_gene: -; j_gene: TRBJ2-3; len: 16; abundance: many; CDR3nt: TGCGCCAGCAGCTCACCACGGGACCGCCTCGGCGATACGCAGTATTTT; CDR3aa: CASSSPRDRLGDTQYF
v_gene: TRBV20-1; d_gene: TRBD2; j_gene: TRBJ2-1; len: 14; abundance: many; CDR3nt: TGCAGTGCTCCAACTAGCGGGAGGATGGATGAGCAGTTCTTC; CDR3aa: CSAPTSGRMDEQFF
v_gene: TRBV11-2; d_gene: -; j_gene: TRBJ2-7; len: 15; abundance: many; CDR3nt: TGTGCCAGCAGCTCTATAGGTCGGACCGCCTACGAGCAGTACTTC; CDR3aa: CASSSIGRTAYEQYF